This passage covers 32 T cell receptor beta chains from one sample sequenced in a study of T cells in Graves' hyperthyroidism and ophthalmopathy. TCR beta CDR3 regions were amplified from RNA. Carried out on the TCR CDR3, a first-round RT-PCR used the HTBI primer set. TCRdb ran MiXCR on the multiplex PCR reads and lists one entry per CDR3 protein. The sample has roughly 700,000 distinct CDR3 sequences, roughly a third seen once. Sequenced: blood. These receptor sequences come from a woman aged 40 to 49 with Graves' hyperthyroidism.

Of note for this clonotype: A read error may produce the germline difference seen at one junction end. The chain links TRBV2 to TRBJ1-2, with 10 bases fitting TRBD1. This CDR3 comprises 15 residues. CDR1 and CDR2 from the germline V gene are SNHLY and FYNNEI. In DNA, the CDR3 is TGTGCCAGCAGTTCAGACAGGGGGCGCGGTTATGGCAACACCTTC. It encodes CASSSDRGRGYGNTF.

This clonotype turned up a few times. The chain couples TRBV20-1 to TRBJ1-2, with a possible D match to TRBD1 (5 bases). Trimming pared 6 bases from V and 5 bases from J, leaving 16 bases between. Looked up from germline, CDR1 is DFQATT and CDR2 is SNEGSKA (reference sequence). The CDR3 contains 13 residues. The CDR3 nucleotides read TGCAGTGCAGAAACCGACAGCAGATATGGCTACACCTTC. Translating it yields CSAETDSRYGYTF.

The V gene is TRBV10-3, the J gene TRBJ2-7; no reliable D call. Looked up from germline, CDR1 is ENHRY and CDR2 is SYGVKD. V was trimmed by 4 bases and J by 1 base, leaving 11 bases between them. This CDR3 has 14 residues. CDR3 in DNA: TGTGCCATCAGTGGGACGCCTGTTTCCTACGAGCAGTACTTC. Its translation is CAISGTPVSYEQYF.

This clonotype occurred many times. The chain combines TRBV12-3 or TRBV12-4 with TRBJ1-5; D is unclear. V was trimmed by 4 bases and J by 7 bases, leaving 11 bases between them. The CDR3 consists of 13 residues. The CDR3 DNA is TGTGCCAGCAGTTCACGGTTCATGCAGCCCCAGCATTTT. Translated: CASSSRFMQPQHF.

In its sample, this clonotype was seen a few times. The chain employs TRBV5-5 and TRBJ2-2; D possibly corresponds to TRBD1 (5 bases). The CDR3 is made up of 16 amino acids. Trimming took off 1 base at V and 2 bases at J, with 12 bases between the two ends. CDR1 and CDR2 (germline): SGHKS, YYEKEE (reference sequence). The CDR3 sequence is CASSLKGAENTGELFF. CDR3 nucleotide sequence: TGTGCCAGCAGCTTGAAAGGGGCGGAAAACACCGGGGAGCTGTTTTTT.

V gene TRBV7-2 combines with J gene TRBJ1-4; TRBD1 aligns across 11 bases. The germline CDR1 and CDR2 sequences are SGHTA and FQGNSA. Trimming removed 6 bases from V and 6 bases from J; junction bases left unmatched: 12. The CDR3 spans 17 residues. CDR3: CASSPAGTGGHHEKLFF. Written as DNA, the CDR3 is TGTGCCAGCAGTCCAGCCGGGACAGGGGGGCATCATGAAAAACTGTTTTTT.

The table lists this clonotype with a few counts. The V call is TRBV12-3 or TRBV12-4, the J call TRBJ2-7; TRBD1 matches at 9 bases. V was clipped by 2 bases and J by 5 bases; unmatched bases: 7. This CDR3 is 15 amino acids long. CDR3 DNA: TGTGCCAGCAGTTTATTTAAGTGGACAGGGGACGAGCAGTACTTC. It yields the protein CASSLFKWTGDEQYF.

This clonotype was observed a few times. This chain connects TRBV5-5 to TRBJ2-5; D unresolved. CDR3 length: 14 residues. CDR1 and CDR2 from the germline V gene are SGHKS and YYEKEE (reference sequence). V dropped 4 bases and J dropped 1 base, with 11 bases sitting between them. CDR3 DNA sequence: TGTGCCAGCAGCACACGCACTACCCAAGAGACCCAGTACTTC. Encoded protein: CASSTRTTQETQYF.

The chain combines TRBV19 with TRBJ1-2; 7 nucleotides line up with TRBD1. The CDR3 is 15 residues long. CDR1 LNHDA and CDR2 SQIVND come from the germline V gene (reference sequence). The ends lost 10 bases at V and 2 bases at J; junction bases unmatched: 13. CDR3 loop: CATKDRPRLNYGYTF. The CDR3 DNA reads TGTGCCACCAAGGACAGGCCGCGGCTGAACTATGGCTACACCTTC. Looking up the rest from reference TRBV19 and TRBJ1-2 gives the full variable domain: DGGITQSPKYLFRKEGQNVTLSCEQNLNHDAMYWYRQDPGQGLRLIYYSQIVNDFQKGDIAEGYSVSREKKESFPLTVTSAQKNPTAFYLCATKDRPRLNYGYTFGSGTRLTVV.

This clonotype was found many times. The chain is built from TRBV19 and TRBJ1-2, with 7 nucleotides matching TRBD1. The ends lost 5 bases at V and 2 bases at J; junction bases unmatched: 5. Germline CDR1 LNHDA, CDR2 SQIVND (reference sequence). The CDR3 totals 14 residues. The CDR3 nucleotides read TGTGCCAGTAGTCGAACAGGGGCGAACTATGGCTACACCTTC. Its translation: CASSRTGANYGYTF.

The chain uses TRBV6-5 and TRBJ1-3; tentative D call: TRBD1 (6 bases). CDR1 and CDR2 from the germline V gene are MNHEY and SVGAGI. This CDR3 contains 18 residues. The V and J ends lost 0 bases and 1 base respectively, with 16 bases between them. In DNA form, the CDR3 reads TGTGCCAGCAGTTACTCGATTTCGGGGGACAATTCTGGAAACACCATATATTTT. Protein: CASSYSISGDNSGNTIYF.

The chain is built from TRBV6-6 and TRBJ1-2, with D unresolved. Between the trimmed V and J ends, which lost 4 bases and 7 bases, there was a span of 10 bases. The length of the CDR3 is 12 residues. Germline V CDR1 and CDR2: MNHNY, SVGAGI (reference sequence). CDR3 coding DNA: TGTGCCAGCAGTTTAATTTCGCCTGGCTACACCTTC. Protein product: CASSLISPGYTF.

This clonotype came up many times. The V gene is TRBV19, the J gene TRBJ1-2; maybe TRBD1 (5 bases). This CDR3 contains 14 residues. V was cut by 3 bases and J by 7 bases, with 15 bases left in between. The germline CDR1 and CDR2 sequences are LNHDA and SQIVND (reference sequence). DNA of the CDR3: TGTGCCAGTAGTATCCGTCCAGGGACTCGTGGCTACACCTTC. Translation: CASSIRPGTRGYTF.

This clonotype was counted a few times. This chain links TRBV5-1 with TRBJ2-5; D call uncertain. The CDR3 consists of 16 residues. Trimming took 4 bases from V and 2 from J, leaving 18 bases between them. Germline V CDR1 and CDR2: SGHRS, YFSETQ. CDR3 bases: TGCGCCAGCAGCCTCATGTCCCATAACATACAAGAGACCCAGTACTTC. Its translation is CASSLMSHNIQETQYF.

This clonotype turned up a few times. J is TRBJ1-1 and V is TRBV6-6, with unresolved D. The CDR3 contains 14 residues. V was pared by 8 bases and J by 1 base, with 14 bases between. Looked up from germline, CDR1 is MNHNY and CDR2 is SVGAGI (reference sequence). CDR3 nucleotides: TGTGCCAGCTGTATCGATGGCAGGAACACTGAAGCTTTCTTT. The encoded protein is CASCIDGRNTEAFF.

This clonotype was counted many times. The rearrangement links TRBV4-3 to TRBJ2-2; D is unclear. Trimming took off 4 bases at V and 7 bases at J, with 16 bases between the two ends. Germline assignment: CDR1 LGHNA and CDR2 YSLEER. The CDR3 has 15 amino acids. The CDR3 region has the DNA TGCGCCAGCAGCCTTGGACGGCGCCGGCGCGGGGAGCTGTTTTTT. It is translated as CASSLGRRRRGELFF.

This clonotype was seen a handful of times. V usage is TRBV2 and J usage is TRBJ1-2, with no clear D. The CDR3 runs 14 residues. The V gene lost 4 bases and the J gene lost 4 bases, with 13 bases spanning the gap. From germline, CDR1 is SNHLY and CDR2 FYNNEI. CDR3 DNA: TGTGCCAGCAGTGGTAATGTCGGGGTCTATGGCTACACCTTC. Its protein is CASSGNVGVYGYTF.

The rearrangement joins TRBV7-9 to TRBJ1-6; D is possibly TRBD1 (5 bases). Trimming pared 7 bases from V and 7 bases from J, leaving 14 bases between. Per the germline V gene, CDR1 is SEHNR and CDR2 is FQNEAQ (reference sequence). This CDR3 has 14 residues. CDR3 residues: CASTMGVLNSPLHF. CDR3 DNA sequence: TGTGCCAGCACCATGGGGGTCCTGAATTCACCCCTCCACTTT. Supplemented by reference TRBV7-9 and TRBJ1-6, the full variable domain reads DTGVSQNPRHKITKRGQNVTFRCDPISEHNRLYWYRQTLGQGPEFLTYFQNEAQLEKSRLLSDRFSAERPKGSFSTLEIQRTEQGDSAMYLCASTMGVLNSPLHFGNGTRLTVT.

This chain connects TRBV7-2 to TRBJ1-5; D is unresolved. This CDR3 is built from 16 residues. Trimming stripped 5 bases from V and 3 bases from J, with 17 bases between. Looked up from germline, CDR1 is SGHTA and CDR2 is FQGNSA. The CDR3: CASSVLQRDNNQPQHF. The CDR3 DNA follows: TGTGCCAGCAGCGTCTTACAGAGAGATAACAATCAGCCCCAGCATTTT.

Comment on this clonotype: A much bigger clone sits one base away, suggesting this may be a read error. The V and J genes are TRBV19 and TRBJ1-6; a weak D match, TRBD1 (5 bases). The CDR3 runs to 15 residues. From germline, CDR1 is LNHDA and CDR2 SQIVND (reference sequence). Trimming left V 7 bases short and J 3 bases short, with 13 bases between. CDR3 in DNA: TGTGCCAGTACTTATTCCGACAGCTATAATTCACCCCTCCACTTT. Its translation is CASTYSDSYNSPLHF.

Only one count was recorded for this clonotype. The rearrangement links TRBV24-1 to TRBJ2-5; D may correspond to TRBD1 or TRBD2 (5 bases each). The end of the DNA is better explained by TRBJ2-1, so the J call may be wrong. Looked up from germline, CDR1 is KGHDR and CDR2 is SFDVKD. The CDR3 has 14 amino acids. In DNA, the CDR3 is TGTGCCAGCAGCGTAGGAGGCCAGCAGGGTGAGCAGTTCTTC. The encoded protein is CASSVGGQQGEQFF.

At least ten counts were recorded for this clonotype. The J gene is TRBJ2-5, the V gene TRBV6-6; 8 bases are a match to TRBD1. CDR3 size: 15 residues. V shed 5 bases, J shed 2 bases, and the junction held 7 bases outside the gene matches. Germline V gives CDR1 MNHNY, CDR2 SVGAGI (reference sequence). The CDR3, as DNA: TGTGCCAGCAGTACGCGACAGGGGCTACAAGAGACCCAGTACTTC. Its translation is CASSTRQGLQETQYF.

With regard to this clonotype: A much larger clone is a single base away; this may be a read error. The chain's CDR3 is CATSGSLLEYYGYTF. In DNA form, the CDR3 reads TGTGCCACCAGTGGGTCCTTATTGGAATATTATGGCTACACCTTC. This chain links TRBV24-1 with TRBJ1-2, with unresolved D. The CDR3 length is 15 residues. CDR1 is KGHDR and CDR2 is SFDVKD in the germline V gene. The ends were cut back, 5 bases at V and 5 bases at J, with 17 bases in the middle.

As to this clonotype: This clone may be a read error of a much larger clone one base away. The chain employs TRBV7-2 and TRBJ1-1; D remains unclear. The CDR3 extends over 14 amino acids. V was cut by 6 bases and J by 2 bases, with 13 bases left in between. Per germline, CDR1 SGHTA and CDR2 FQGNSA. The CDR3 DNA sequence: TGTGCCAGCAGGGAAACCGACGGAAACACTGAAGCTTTCTTT. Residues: CASRETDGNTEAFF. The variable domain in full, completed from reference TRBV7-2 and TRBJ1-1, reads GAGVSQSPSNKVTEKGKDVELRCDPISGHTALYWYRQSLGQGLEFLIYFQGNSAPDKSGLPSDRFSAERTGGSVSTLTIQRTQQEDSAVYLCASRETDGNTEAFFGQGTRLTVV.

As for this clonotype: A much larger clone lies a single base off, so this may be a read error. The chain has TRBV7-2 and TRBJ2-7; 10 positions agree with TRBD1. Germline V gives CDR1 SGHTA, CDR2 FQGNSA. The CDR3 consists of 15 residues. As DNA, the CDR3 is TGTGCCAACAGCTTAGTGAGACAGGGGGCGTTCGAGCAGTACTTC. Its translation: CANSLVRQGAFEQYF.

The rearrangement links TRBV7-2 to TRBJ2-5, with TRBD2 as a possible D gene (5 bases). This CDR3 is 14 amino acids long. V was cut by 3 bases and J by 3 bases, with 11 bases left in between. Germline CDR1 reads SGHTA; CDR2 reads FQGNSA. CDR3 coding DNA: TGTGCCAGCAGCTTGAGCGGTCCTAAAGAGACCCAGTACTTC. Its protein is CASSLSGPKETQYF.

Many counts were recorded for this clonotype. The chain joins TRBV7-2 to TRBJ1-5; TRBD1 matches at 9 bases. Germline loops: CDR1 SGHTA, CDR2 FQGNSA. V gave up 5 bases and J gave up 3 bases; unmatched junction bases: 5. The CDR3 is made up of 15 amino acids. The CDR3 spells CASSRGQGLNQPQHF. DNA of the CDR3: TGTGCCAGCAGCCGGGGACAGGGCCTCAATCAGCCCCAGCATTTT.

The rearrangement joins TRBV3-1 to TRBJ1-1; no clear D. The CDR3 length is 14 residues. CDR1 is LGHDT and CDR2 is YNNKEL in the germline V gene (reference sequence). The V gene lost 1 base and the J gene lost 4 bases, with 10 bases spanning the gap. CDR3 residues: CASSQAADFTEAFF. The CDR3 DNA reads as TGTGCCAGCAGCCAAGCGGCTGACTTCACTGAAGCTTTCTTT. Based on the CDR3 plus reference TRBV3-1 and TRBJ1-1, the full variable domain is DTAVSQTPKYLVTQMGNDKSIKCEQNLGHDTMYWYKQDSKKFLKIMFSYNNKELIINETVPNRFSPKSPDKAHLNLHINSLELGDSAVYFCASSQAADFTEAFFGQGTRLTVV.

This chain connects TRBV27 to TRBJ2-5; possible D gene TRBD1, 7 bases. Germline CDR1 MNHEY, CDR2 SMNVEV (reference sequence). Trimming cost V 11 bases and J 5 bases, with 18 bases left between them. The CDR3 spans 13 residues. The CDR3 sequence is CARRRGDLETQYF. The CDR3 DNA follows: TGTGCCCGTCGCAGGGGGGATTTGGAGACCCAGTACTTC.

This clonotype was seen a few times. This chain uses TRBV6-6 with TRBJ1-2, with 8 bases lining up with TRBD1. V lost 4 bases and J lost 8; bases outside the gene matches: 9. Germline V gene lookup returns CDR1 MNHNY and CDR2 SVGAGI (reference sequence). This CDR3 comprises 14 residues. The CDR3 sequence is CASSSKTGAGGYTF. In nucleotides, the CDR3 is TGTGCCAGCAGTTCAAAGACAGGGGCGGGCGGCTACACCTTC.

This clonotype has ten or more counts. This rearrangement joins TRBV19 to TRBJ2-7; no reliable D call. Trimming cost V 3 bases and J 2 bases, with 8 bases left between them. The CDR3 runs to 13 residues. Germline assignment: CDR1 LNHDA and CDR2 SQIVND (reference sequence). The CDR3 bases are TGTGCCAGTAGTATTACCTCCACCTACGAGCAGTACTTC. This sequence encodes CASSITSTYEQYF.

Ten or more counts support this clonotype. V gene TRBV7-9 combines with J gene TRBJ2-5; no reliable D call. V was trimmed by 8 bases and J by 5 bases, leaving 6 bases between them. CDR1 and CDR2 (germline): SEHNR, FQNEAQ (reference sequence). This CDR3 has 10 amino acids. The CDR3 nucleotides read TGTGCCAGCGCCCACGAGACCCAGTACTTC. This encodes CASAHETQYF. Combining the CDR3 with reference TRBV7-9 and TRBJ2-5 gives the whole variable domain DTGVSQNPRHKITKRGQNVTFRCDPISEHNRLYWYRQTLGQGPEFLTYFQNEAQLEKSRLLSDRFSAERPKGSFSTLEIQRTEQGDSAMYLCASAHETQYFGPGTRLLVL.